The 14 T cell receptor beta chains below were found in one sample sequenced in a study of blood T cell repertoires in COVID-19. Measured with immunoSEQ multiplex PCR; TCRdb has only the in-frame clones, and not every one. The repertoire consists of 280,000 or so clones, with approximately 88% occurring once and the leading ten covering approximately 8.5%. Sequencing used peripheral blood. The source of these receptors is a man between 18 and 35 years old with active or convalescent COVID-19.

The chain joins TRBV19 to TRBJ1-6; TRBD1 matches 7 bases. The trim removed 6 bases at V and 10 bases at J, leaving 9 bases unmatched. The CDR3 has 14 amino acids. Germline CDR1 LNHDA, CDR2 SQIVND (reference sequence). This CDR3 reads CASREQGLGSPLHF. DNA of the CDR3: TGTGCCAGTAGAGAACAGGGGTTGGGATCACCCCTCCACTTT.

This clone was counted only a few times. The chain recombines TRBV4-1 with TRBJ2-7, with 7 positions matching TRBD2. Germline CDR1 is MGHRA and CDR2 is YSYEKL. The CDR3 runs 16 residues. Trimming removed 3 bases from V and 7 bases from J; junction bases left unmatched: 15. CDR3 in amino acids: CASSHFITGTTQEQYF. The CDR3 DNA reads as TGCGCCAGCAGCCATTTCATCACCGGGACTACCCAAGAGCAGTACTTC.

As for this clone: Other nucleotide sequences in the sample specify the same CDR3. CDR3 sequence: CASRTGVPYEQYF. The CDR3 DNA reads as TGTGCCAGCAGGACAGGGGTCCCCTACGAGCAGTACTTC. This chain uses TRBV2 with TRBJ2-7; 8 bases agree with TRBD1. The V and J ends lost 6 bases and 2 bases, in that order; junction bases with no gene match: 3. Germline CDR1 SNHLY, CDR2 FYNNEI. The CDR3 is made up of 13 amino acids.

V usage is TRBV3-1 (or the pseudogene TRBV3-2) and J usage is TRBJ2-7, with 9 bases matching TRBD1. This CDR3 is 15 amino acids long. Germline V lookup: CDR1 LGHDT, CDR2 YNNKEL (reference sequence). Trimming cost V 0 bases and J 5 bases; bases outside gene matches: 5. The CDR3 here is CASSQEGTGFHEQYF. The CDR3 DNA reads TGTGCCAGCAGCCAAGAAGGGACAGGGTTCCACGAGCAGTACTTC.

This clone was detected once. This chain's CDR3 is CASRPRVGGYTF. As DNA, the CDR3 is TGTGCCAGCAGGCCCAGGGTTGGGGGCTACACCTTC. The chain has TRBV6-5 and TRBJ1-2; TRBD1 is a possible D gene (5 bases). V lost 6 bases and J 8 bases, leaving 13 bases between the germline ends. This CDR3 has 12 amino acids. Germline CDR1 is MNHEY and CDR2 is SVGAGI.

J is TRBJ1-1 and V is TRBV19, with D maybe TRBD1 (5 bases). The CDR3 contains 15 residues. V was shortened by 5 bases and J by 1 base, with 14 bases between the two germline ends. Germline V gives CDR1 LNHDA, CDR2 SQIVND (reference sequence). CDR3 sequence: CASSRWGGSNTEAFF. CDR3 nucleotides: TGTGCCAGTAGTCGATGGGGCGGCTCGAACACTGAAGCTTTCTTT.

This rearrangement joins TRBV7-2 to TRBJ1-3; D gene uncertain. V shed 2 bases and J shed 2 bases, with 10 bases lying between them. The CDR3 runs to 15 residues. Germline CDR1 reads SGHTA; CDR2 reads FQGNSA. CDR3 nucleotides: TGTGCCAGCAGCTTAACCTACCAAGCTGGAAACACCATATATTTT. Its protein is CASSLTYQAGNTIYF.

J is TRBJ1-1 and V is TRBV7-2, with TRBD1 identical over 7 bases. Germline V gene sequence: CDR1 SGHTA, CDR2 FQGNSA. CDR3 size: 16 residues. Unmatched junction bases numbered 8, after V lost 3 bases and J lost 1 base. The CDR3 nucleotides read TGTGCCAGCAGCTTGCAGGGGGGCTACTCGAACACTGAAGCTTTCTTT. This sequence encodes CASSLQGGYSNTEAFF. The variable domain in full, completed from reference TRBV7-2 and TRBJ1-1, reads GAGVSQSPSNKVTEKGKDVELRCDPISGHTALYWYRQSLGQGLEFLIYFQGNSAPDKSGLPSDRFSAERTGGSVSTLTIQRTQQEDSAVYLCASSLQGGYSNTEAFFGQGTRLTVV.

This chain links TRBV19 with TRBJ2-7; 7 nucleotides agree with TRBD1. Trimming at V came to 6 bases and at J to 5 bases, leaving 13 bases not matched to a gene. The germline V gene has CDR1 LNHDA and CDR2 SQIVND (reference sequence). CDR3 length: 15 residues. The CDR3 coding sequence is TGTGCCAGTAGAACAACCGGGACAGATTCCCACGAGCAGTACTTC. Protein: CASRTTGTDSHEQYF.

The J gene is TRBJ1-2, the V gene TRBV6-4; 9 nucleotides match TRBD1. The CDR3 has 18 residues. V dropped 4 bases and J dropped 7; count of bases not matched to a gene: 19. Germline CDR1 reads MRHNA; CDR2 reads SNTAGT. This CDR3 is CASSADPGQGMGGTGYTF. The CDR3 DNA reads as TGTGCCAGCAGTGCCGACCCGGGACAGGGAATGGGGGGTACTGGCTACACCTTC.

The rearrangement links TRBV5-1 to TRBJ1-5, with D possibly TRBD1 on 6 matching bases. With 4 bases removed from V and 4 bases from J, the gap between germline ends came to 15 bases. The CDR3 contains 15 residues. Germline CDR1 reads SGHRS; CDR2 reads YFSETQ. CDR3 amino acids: CASSPTGTNNQPQHF. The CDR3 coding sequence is TGCGCCAGCAGCCCAACAGGGACGAATAATCAGCCCCAGCATTTT.

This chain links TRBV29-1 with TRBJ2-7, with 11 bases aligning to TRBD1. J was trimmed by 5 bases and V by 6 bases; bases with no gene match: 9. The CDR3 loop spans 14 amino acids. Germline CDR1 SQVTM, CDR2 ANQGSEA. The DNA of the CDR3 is TGCAGCGTAAACACCGGGACAGGGGGGAACGAGCAGTACTTC. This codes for CSVNTGTGGNEQYF.

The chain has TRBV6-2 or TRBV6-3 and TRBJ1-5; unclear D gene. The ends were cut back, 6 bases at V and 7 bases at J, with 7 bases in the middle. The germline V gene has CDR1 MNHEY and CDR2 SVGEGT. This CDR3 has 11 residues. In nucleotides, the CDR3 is TGTGCCAGCAGCCCCGGGCAGCCCCAGCATTTT. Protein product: CASSPGQPQHF.

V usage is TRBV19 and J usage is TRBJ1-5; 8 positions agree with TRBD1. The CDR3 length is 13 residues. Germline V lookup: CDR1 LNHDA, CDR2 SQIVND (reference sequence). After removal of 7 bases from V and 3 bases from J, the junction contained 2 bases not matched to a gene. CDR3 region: CASKDRVNQPQHF. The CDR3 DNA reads TGTGCCAGTAAGGACAGGGTCAATCAGCCCCAGCATTTT.